The rows below give T cell receptor beta chains drawn from one sample of a study of blood T cell repertoires in COVID-19. Data came from immunoSEQ multiplex PCR; TCRdb stores just in-frame clones and leaves some out. This table holds around 210,000 clones, around nine tenths found once. The sample taken for sequencing was peripheral blood. The receptors stem from a man aged 18 to 30 with active or convalescent COVID-19. CDR3s include the opening cysteine and the closing phenylalanine or tryptophan.

>TRBV27|TRBJ1-6
CASLPSPGRNSPLHF
>TRBV7-9|TRBJ2-6
CASSGTASGANVLTF
>TRBV27|TRBJ2-3
CASSLDPRSTDTQYF
>TRBV7-2|TRBJ1-5
CASSLGQSNQPQHF
>TRBV28|TRBJ1-4
CASSSPLWTDYNEKLFF
>TRBV30|TRBJ1-2
CAWSRTDGNYGYTF
>TRBV7-8|TRBJ1-2
CASSSSTANYGYTF
>TRBV6-5|TRBJ1-1
CASSKDRLYTEAFF
>TRBV30|TRBJ1-6
CAWMGQANSPLHF
>TRBV2|TRBJ1-6
CASSTGTNSPLHF
>TRBV28|TRBJ1-2
CASSLQHRVRGYTF
>TRBV15|TRBJ2-1
CATSKVSGSFGEQFF
>TRBV18|TRBJ2-5
CASSADKRRAQYF
>TRBV19|TRBJ2-2
CASSRDRVGGELFF
>TRBV18|TRBJ2-7
CASSPWTGSSEQYF
>TRBV30|TRBJ2-7
CAWSRTGGSYEQYF
>TRBV4-1|TRBJ2-7
CASSQEGQIPYEQYF
>TRBV21-1|TRBJ1-5
CASSKKRGNQPQHF
>TRBV5-1|TRBJ2-7
CASSLALNGYEQYF
>TRBV4-2|TRBJ2-7
CASSQDWSDRAYEQYF
>TRBV6-5|TRBJ1-1
CASSYSRGTEAFF
>TRBV2|TRBJ1-5
CASSPGLRGGNQPQHF
>TRBV19|TRBJ2-5
CASSIVPGGRLETQYF
>TRBV5-1|TRBJ2-7
CASSYGVGSYEQYF
>TRBV7-2|TRBJ2-5
CASSLGNRKTAGRETQYF
>TRBV6-1|TRBJ1-5
CASSEGTMSQHF
>TRBV19|TRBJ1-2
CASSQGAYYGYTF
>TRBV27|TRBJ2-3
CASSLFQGTDTQYF
>TRBV7-9|TRBJ1-5
CASSLQGGRGAQHF
>TRBV3-1/TRBV3-2|TRBJ1-1
CASSQESGTEAFF
>TRBV11-3|TRBJ1-3
CASSFPGQSDTISGNTIYF
>TRBV4-3|TRBJ2-7
CASSQDFGVAYEQYF
>TRBV29-1|TRBJ1-1
CSVYLRVTEAFF
>TRBV7-2|TRBJ1-1
CASSLASTGGTEAFF
>TRBV11-2|TRBJ1-4
CASSFTRGSSLFF
>TRBV19|TRBJ2-1
CASSFGRYNEQFF
>TRBV6-5|TRBJ1-5
CASRPQQGSGQPQHF
>TRBV30|TRBJ1-5
CAWSDRLVPGPQHF
>TRBV27|TRBJ2-7
CASRETGYYEQYF
>TRBV10-3|TRBJ2-1
CAITSGSSYNEQFF
>TRBV6-6|TRBJ2-7
CASSPQGVEQYF
>TRBV5-6|TRBJ2-7
CASSFYRRTDYEQYF
>TRBV2|TRBJ2-4
CASSVLGVGGAKNIQYF
>TRBV7-9|TRBJ2-7
CASSIRLAGRYEQYF
>TRBV7-8|TRBJ2-7
CASSSRQGADYEQYF
>TRBV5-4|TRBJ2-1
CASSLGGGQGGDEQFF
>TRBV10-3|TRBJ2-7
CAIGATGGASLREQYF
>TRBV2|TRBJ2-1
CASTPGLGPYNEQFF
>TRBV29-1|TRBJ1-2
CSAKGRAGTFLNYGYTF
>TRBV7-2|TRBJ2-1
CASSLIGGATRRDEQFF
>TRBV19|TRBJ1-1
CASSIGAVFLPFF
>TRBV7-3|TRBJ2-7
CASSELRGPYEQYF